Each of the 11 T cell receptor beta chains below was sequenced from the same sample in a study of cytomegalovirus exposure and HLA in healthy donors. Researchers ran the PCR with 60 Vbeta and 13 Jbeta primers. Generated by immunoSEQ multiplex PCR, the TCRdb table keeps only in-frame clones and is missing some. The sample yields around 100,000 clones, approximately 70% seen once. Sequencing input: PBMCs. The receptor source for this set is a woman between 45 and 65 years old in good health and CMV-seronegative.

V and J are TRBV5-5 and TRBJ2-7; 14 positions agree with TRBD2. V trimming: 3 bases; J trimming: 6 bases; junction bases outside the gene matches: 8. CDR3 length equals 16 residues. Germline assignment: CDR1 SGHKS and CDR2 YYEKEE (reference sequence). The CDR3 DNA reads TGTGCCAGCAGCTGGGCTGGGACTAGCGGGAGCCGCGAGCAGTACTTC. Translating gives CASSWAGTSGSREQYF.

The genes are TRBV5-8 and TRBJ2-3, with 7 bases lining up with TRBD2. The CDR3 has 15 residues. CDR1 is SGHTS, CDR2 YDEGEE, per germline. V shed 4 bases, J shed 9 bases, and the junction held 14 bases outside the gene matches. Here the CDR3 reads CASSPTLALVRTQYF. The CDR3 bases are TGTGCCAGCAGCCCCACACTAGCGTTAGTCAGAACGCAGTATTTT.

The DNA of the CDR3 is TGTGCCAGCAGCATAGGATCGGGGACCCAGTACTTC. Its protein is CASSIGSGTQYF. This chain links TRBV7-2 with TRBJ2-5; D gene ambiguous. V was clipped by 5 bases and J by 7 bases, with 11 bases between them. The CDR3 has 12 residues. Looked up from germline, CDR1 is SGHTA and CDR2 is FQGNSA.

This clone came up a few times. The V gene is TRBV6-5, the J gene TRBJ2-7, with D unresolved. Germline V gene data show CDR1 as MNHEY and CDR2 as SVGAGI. Trimming cost V 0 bases and J 4 bases, with 10 bases left between them. This CDR3 region has 14 residues. In DNA form, the CDR3 reads TGTGCCAGCAGTTACTCGTTTTATTCGTACGAGCAGTACTTC. This translates into CASSYSFYSYEQYF.

The gene calls are TRBV5-1 and TRBJ2-6; D is ambiguous. The CDR3 contains 20 residues. From germline, CDR1 is SGHRS and CDR2 YFSETQ. Trimming stripped 2 bases from V and 0 bases from J, with 21 bases between. CDR3 amino acids: CASSFSSHTQATSGANVLTF. CDR3 sequence (DNA): TGCGCCAGCAGCTTCAGCTCTCACACGCAGGCGACCTCTGGGGCCAACGTCCTGACTTTC.

The V call is TRBV5-1, the J call TRBJ2-5, with 7 bases that match TRBD2. V shed 4 bases, J shed 4 bases, and the junction held 1 base outside the gene matches. Germline-derived CDR1 and CDR2 are SGHRS and YFSETQ. The CDR3 consists of 12 residues. The CDR3 region has the DNA TGCGCCAGCAGCCCGGGGGGAGAGACCCAGTACTTC. Encoded protein: CASSPGGETQYF. The variable domain in full, with the rest retrieved from reference TRBV5-1 and TRBJ2-5, is KAGVTQTPRYLIKTRGQQVTLSCSPISGHRSVSWYQQTPGQGLQFLFEYFSETQRNKGNFPGRFSGRQFSNSRSEMNVSTLELGDSALYLCASSPGGETQYFGPGTRLLVL.

This clone was seen only a few times. This rearrangement joins TRBV20-1 to TRBJ1-5; 7 bases line up with TRBD1. Germline CDR1 DFQATT, CDR2 SNEGSKA (reference sequence). This CDR3 is 11 amino acids long. The CDR3 bases are TGCAGCGAATCAGGGGGGCAGCCCCAGCATTTT. This gives the protein CSESGGQPQHF.

The V call is TRBV19, the J call TRBJ2-4, with 8 nucleotides matching TRBD2. The germline CDR1 and CDR2 sequences are LNHDA and SQIVND (reference sequence). V lost 3 bases, J lost 8 bases, and 9 bases stayed unmatched. This CDR3 has 15 amino acids. The CDR3 nucleotides read TGTGCCAGTAGTATTGGCGACGGGAGGGCCTACATTCAGTACTTC. Encoded protein: CASSIGDGRAYIQYF.

The rearrangement uses TRBV25-1 and TRBJ1-1, with D possibly matching TRBD1 (5 bases). V was clipped by 5 bases and J by 6 bases, with 13 bases between them. The germline V gene has CDR1 MGHDK and CDR2 SYGVNS. There are 13 residues in the CDR3. CDR3 sequence (DNA): TGTGCCAGCAGTTTCACAGGTGGCTCTGAAGCTTTCTTT. Translated: CASSFTGGSEAFF.

The rearrangement joins TRBV7-2 to TRBJ2-1; the D gene is possibly TRBD2 (6 bases). V lost 1 base, J lost 10 bases, and 11 bases lay in between. The V gene's germline CDR1 is SGHTA and CDR2 FQGNSA. CDR3 length: 13 amino acids. The CDR3 region is CASSLVTGVEQFF. CDR3 sequence (DNA): TGTGCCAGCAGCTTAGTGACGGGAGTGGAGCAGTTCTTC.

This chain joins TRBV11-2 and TRBJ2-2; TRBD1 might be the D (6 bases). The CDR3 loop spans 15 amino acids. Germline V lookup: CDR1 SGHAT, CDR2 FQNNGV. V lost 5 bases, J lost 3 bases, and 13 bases lay in between. The CDR3 DNA is TGTGCCAGCAGCGCCAGCAGGGGCTACACCGGGGAGCTGTTTTTT. This gives the protein CASSASRGYTGELFF.